The entry below describes one T cell receptor (beta chain). The antigen it recognizes is unknown. Base-call qualities are not available, and no considerably larger clone is one nucleotide away. Ophthalmopathy patients had moderately to severely active disease, Clinical Activity Score of at least 3, NOSPECS grade of at least 4, and disease duration under 3 months. Patients were excluded if they had other autoimmune diseases, uncontrolled infections, pregnancy or lactation. Clinical symptoms, serum thyroxine, TRAb, thyroid ultrasound and orbital computed tomography formed the basis of the diagnosis. Ficoll-Paque density gradient centrifugation was used to isolate PBMCs from 9.5 to 10 ml of fresh peripheral blood. Total RNA was extracted with Trizol reagent and quality-checked on an Agilent 2100 Bioanalyzer. From its cysteine to its phenylalanine, the CDR3 spans 14 amino acids. Only CDR3 DNA is held: 42 bases, read in frame from base 1. As encoded in the germline V gene, CDR1 is MNHNS while CDR2 is SASEGT. The junction carries 14 bases between V and J, which are trimmed by 6 bases and 2 bases respectively.

The data stem from a study of Graves' ophthalmopathy and Graves' hyperthyroidism (dated by TCRdb to the late 2010s). About the study as a whole: Peripheral blood was collected at initial diagnosis, before any treatment. The independent validation cohort included 20 or so hyperthyroidism patients plus 17 patients who later progressed from hyperthyroidism to ophthalmopathy. After sampling, hyperthyroidism patients received methimazole starting at 30 mg daily, and ophthalmopathy patients received high-dose intravenous methylprednisolone. A discovery set of 100 patients (roughly 43 ophthalmopathy, 57 stable hyperthyroidism) was enrolled to explore V-J signatures distinguishing ophthalmopathy from hyperthyroidism. T-cell repertoires of thyroid tissue and blood were compared in several hyperthyroidism patients. The study used signatures of the TCR beta repertoire to tell Graves' ophthalmopathy apart from Graves' hyperthyroidism and to predict which patients would progress to ophthalmopathy. In total, around 140 blood samples were TCR-sequenced: 40 to 45 ophthalmopathy, some 75 hyperthyroidism and approximately 17 hyperthyroidism-to-ophthalmopathy patients.

The paper as a whole reports these results and caveats: In validation, the model predicted ophthalmopathy progression with nearly 71% sensitivity and 72.22% specificity; roughly eleven predicted patients were CT-confirmed with GO in a median of about 7.1 months. Most expanded thyroid clonotypes with a frequency above 0.001 also appeared in blood, which suggests that blood repertoires may reflect the immune response in the thyroid. No statistical method was used to set the sample size in advance, and the investigators knew which group each participant was assigned to. In cross-validation, the 13-signature model distinguished ophthalmopathy from stable hyperthyroidism with roughly 90% sensitivity and approximately 81% specificity, and in the test set the corresponding values were roughly 80% and 76%.

For repertoire sequencing, the TCR beta CDR3 regions were amplified from RNA transcripts. A first-round RT-PCR used HTBI primers with the Qiagen OneStep RT-PCR kit, followed by a second-round multiplex PCR, size selection and purification. Sequencing of the libraries was carried out on an Illumina HiSeq2000 in paired-end mode with 100 bp reads. The study's own analysis went as follows. Reads were processed with SOAPnuke, discarding reads with adapters, uncalled bases, mean Phred below 15, or no exact constant-primer or identifier match. COPE v1.2.5 was used to merge the high-quality paired reads. Unique nucleotide sequences were defined as clonotypes and aligned to IMGT TRB V, D and J references using MiTCR v1.1. The analysis was limited to V-J combinations with a frequency above 0.0001, which together covered 98% to 99.2% of repertoires. A TCR clonal expansion and chaos score per V-J combination was defined as the ratio of F50 clonal expansion to chaos observed in the TCRdist matrix. Welch's t-statistics and random forest were used to narrow the features down to about a dozen V-J combinations, which were then fed into a naive Bayes classifier. The Morisita-Horn index was used to measure how similar the thyroid and blood repertoires were. TCRdb redid the processing of the public reads, applying fastp at Q25 and MiXCR, and retained in-frame beta chains. Every CDR3 protein is listed once, alongside the most common genes and DNA of its rows. TCRdb, not the original authors, processed these V and J calls. This sample gives almost 750,000 distinct CDR3 sequences in total; about 44% of them show up just once. The biggest ten clones account for roughly 46% of the sample.

This chain is built from TRBV6-1 and TRBJ2-7, with the identity of the D gene unclear. This TCR was sampled from an adult man with Graves' ophthalmopathy. The sample taken for sequencing was peripheral blood. The DNA reads TGTGCCAGCAGCCAGACACCTTCCACCTACGAGCAGTACTTC. It codes for CASSQTPSTYEQYF.